Following are 24 T cell receptor beta chains from one sample sequenced in a study of vaccination effects on CD4 cells after COVID-19. The protocol was immunoSEQ multiplex PCR, while the TCRdb copy is restricted to in-frame clones and leaves out a portion. Here the sample spans 8,700 or so clones, approximately 72% being singletons. The antigens these receptors bind are not known. Antigen-specific CD4+ T cells were expanded with viral peptide pools in the ViraFEST assay before sequencing. Cultured cells yielded isolated CD4+ T cells after 10 days. Sequencing used CD4+ T cells from PBMCs cultured with HCoV-229E spike peptides, obtained before COVID-19 vaccination. These receptor sequences come from a human donor who received a COVID-19 vaccine.

This chain uses TRBV6-5 with TRBJ1-2, with 7 nucleotides matching TRBD1. The V segment lost 6 bases and the J segment 6 bases; nucleotides outside the gene matches: 7. The CDR3 runs 13 residues. The germline V gene has CDR1 MNHEY and CDR2 SVGAGI. CDR3 in DNA: TGTGCCAGCAGGAGAGACAGGGTCCATGGCTACACCTTC. Residues: CASRRDRVHGYTF.

The rearrangement joins TRBV5-6 to TRBJ2-1, with TRBD2 matching 11 bases. This CDR3 is built from 18 residues. Unmatched junction bases numbered 9, after V lost 4 bases and J lost 0 bases. Germline V CDR1 and CDR2: SGHDT, YYEEEE. In nucleotides, the CDR3 is TGTGCCAGCAGCAAGAGGGGACTAGCGGACCGCTCCTACAATGAGCAGTTCTTC. It codes for CASSKRGLADRSYNEQFF.

The chain couples TRBV9 to TRBJ2-6; 11 positions match TRBD1. The CDR3 is made up of 17 amino acids. Germline V gives CDR1 SGDLS, CDR2 YYNGEE. The V segment lost 3 bases and the J segment 3 bases; nucleotides outside the gene matches: 5. The CDR3: CASSDRDRGFGANVLTF. The CDR3 bases are TGTGCCAGCAGCGACCGGGACAGGGGGTTTGGGGCCAACGTCCTGACTTTC.

This clone was observed a handful of times. V gene TRBV5-1 combines with J gene TRBJ2-2; no firm D call. Germline CDR1 reads SGHRS; CDR2 reads YFSETQ. The CDR3 sequence is 13 residues long. Between the trimmed V and J ends, which lost 2 bases and 5 bases, there was a span of 7 bases. This CDR3 reads CASSLGVTGELFF. The CDR3 nucleotides read TGCGCCAGCAGCTTAGGAGTTACCGGGGAGCTGTTTTTT.

The genes are TRBV9 and TRBJ2-5; no reliable D call. This CDR3 has 14 amino acids. CDR1 and CDR2 (germline): SGDLS, YYNGEE. Trimming shortened V by 0 bases and J by 3 bases, and 9 bases separated the two germline ends. CDR3 bases: TGTGCCAGCAGCGTAGAGACACCCAAAGAGACCCAGTACTTC. Its translation: CASSVETPKETQYF.

This clone appeared a single time. The gene calls are TRBV5-1 and TRBJ2-7; maybe TRBD1 (6 bases). The ends were cut back, 1 base at V and 1 base at J, with 12 bases in the middle. The germline V gene encodes CDR1 SGHRS and CDR2 YFSETQ. The CDR3 extends over 15 amino acids. CDR3 sequence reads: CASSLWGTFSYEQYF. The CDR3 nucleotides read TGCGCCAGCAGCTTGTGGGGGACATTTTCCTACGAGCAGTACTTC.

The chain links TRBV7-2 to TRBJ2-1; tentative D call: TRBD2 (7 bases). CDR1 and CDR2 from the germline V gene are SGHTA and FQGNSA. The CDR3 spans 12 residues. Trimming took off 4 bases at V and 11 bases at J, with 12 bases between the two ends. The CDR3 bases are TGTGCCAGCAGCTCTAGGGGGGGTCAGCAGTTCTTC. Translated, it gives CASSSRGGQQFF.

This chain uses TRBV5-4 with TRBJ2-7, with a tentative D call TRBD1 (6 bases). CDR3 length equals 13 residues. Germline CDR1 reads SGHNT; CDR2 reads YYREEE (reference sequence). V was clipped by 0 bases and J by 5 bases, with 9 bases between them. Here the CDR3 reads CASSLVGGHEQYF. CDR3 sequence (DNA): TGTGCCAGCAGCTTGGTAGGGGGACACGAGCAGTACTTC.

The CDR3 sequence: CASSDSGVGYTEAFF. CDR3 sequence (DNA): TGTGCCAGCAGTGACTCGGGGGTAGGTTACACTGAAGCTTTCTTT. V gene TRBV6-4 combines with J gene TRBJ1-1; perhaps TRBD1 as D (5 bases). The germline V gene encodes CDR1 MRHNA and CDR2 SNTAGT. The CDR3 runs to 15 residues. The V end lost 0 bases, the J end lost 3 bases, and 11 bases lay between the germline ends.

This clone was seen once. This sequence joins TRBV7-8 and TRBJ2-1; tentative D call: TRBD2 (7 bases). The CDR3 is 17 residues long. Germline V gene data show CDR1 as SGHVS and CDR2 as FQNEAQ. Trimming shortened V by 3 bases and J by 7 bases, and 22 bases separated the two germline ends. CDR3: CASSFRRMGGARNEQFF. The CDR3 coding sequence is TGTGCCAGCAGCTTTCGGAGGATGGGGGGGGCGAGGAATGAGCAGTTCTTC.

The rearrangement joins TRBV15 to TRBJ2-1; no clear D. Trimming shortened V by 1 base and J by 7 bases, and 11 bases separated the two germline ends. Per germline, CDR1 LNHNV and CDR2 YYDKDF (reference sequence). This CDR3 comprises 14 residues. The CDR3 loop reads CATSRAGSENEQFF. The DNA for the CDR3 is TGTGCCACCAGCAGAGCCGGCTCGGAGAATGAGCAGTTCTTC.

The chain uses TRBV18 and TRBJ1-2, with 8 bases aligning to TRBD1. J lost 3 bases, V lost 3 bases, and 3 bases had no gene match. Per germline, CDR1 KGHSH and CDR2 LQKENI. This CDR3 is built from 14 residues. The CDR3 region is CASSPDRDYYGYTF. CDR3 DNA: TGTGCCAGCTCACCGGACAGGGACTACTATGGCTACACCTTC. The full variable domain, its missing parts supplied by reference TRBV18 and TRBJ1-2, is NAGVMQNPRHLVRRRGQEARLRCSPMKGHSHVYWYRQLPEEGLKFMVYLQKENIIDESGMPKERFSAEFPKEGPSILRIQQVVRGDSAAYFCASSPDRDYYGYTFGSGTRLTVV.

This sequence joins TRBV27 and TRBJ1-3; maybe TRBD1 (6 bases). There are 14 residues in the CDR3. Germline loops: CDR1 MNHEY, CDR2 SMNVEV (reference sequence). The ends were cut back, 5 bases at V and 8 bases at J, with 16 bases in the middle. CDR3: CASSGNREAHTIYF. In DNA form, the CDR3 reads TGTGCCAGCAGTGGAAACAGGGAGGCTCACACCATATATTTT.

The chain carries TRBV24-1 and TRBJ1-2; 9 nucleotides align to TRBD1. The CDR3 is 14 residues long. Unmatched junction bases numbered 8, after V lost 6 bases and J lost 7 bases. CDR1 is KGHDR, CDR2 SFDVKD, per germline. The CDR3 DNA reads TGTGCCACCAGTTTGGGGGACAGGGTGAGTGGCTACACCTTC. Its protein product is CATSLGDRVSGYTF.

This chain uses TRBV27 with TRBJ1-2; D is unclear. This CDR3 is built from 14 residues. CDR1 and CDR2 from the germline V gene are MNHEY and SMNVEV (reference sequence). The V and J ends lost 2 bases and 4 bases respectively, with 11 bases between them. The CDR3 loop is CASSLQASRYGYTF. The CDR3 nucleotides read TGTGCCAGCAGTTTACAGGCCTCCCGCTATGGCTACACCTTC.

This clone appeared once. This chain connects TRBV19 to TRBJ1-5; 7 nucleotides align to TRBD1. The CDR3 is 15 amino acids. After removal of 7 bases from V and 0 bases from J, the junction contained 6 bases not matched to a gene. The germline V gene has CDR1 LNHDA and CDR2 SQIVND (reference sequence). The CDR3 DNA follows: TGTGCCAGTAAGCAGGGGGGTCTTAGCAATCAGCCCCAGCATTTT. It yields the protein CASKQGGLSNQPQHF.

The chain is built from TRBV2 and TRBJ1-2, with a weak D call TRBD1 (6 bases). Germline loops: CDR1 SNHLY, CDR2 FYNNEI. The CDR3 runs 14 residues. V dropped 4 bases and J dropped 5 bases, with 14 bases sitting between them. CDR3: CASSVQGLIYGYTF. CDR3 sequence (DNA): TGTGCCAGCAGTGTCCAGGGGCTAATTTATGGCTACACCTTC.

This clone was seen a handful of times. The chain has TRBV2 and TRBJ2-2; 9 nucleotides line up with TRBD2. Germline trimming cut 2 bases from V and 0 bases from J; bases unmatched to any gene: 4. Looked up from germline, CDR1 is SNHLY and CDR2 is FYNNEI. The CDR3 runs to 17 residues. CDR3 protein: CASSEHAGGSNTGELFF. Here the CDR3 DNA reads TGTGCCAGCAGTGAACATGCGGGAGGGTCGAACACCGGGGAGCTGTTTTTT.

As concerns this clone: Mismatch with germline at one junction end may stem from a read error. J is TRBJ2-7 and V is TRBV5-1; 7 bases fit TRBD2. The length of the CDR3 is 14 residues. Germline CDR1 is SGHRS and CDR2 is YFSETQ. CDR3 DNA: TGCGCCAGCAGCCAAGCTATGGGAGCGGGACCCGGGGTCTTC. Translating gives CASSQAMGAGPGVF. The full variable domain, its missing parts supplied by reference TRBV5-1 and TRBJ2-7, is KAGVTQTPRYLIKTRGQQVTLSCSPISGHRSVSWYQQTPGQGLQFLFEYFSETQRNKGNFPGRFSGRQFSNSRSEMNVSTLELGDSALYLCASSQAMGAGPGVFGPGTRLTVT.

The rearrangement joins TRBV11-2 to TRBJ1-2; 8 bases map to TRBD1. This CDR3 spans 13 amino acids. V lost 4 bases, J lost 4 bases, and 2 bases stayed unmatched. Germline CDR1 reads SGHAT; CDR2 reads FQNNGV. The chain's CDR3 is CASSSTGGYGYTF. The CDR3, as DNA: TGTGCCAGCAGCTCTACAGGGGGCTATGGCTACACCTTC. The whole variable domain, filled in from reference TRBV11-2 and TRBJ1-2, reads EAGVAQSPRYKIIEKRQSVAFWCNPISGHATLYWYQQILGQGPKLLIQFQNNGVVDDSQLPKDRFSAERLKGVDSTLKIQPAKLEDSAVYLCASSSTGGYGYTFGSGTRLTVV.

The chain has TRBV3-1 (or the pseudogene TRBV3-2) and TRBJ1-5, with 7 nucleotides matching TRBD1. CDR1 is LGHDT, CDR2 YNNKEL, per germline (reference sequence). V gave up 1 base and J gave up 4 bases; unmatched junction bases: 4. The CDR3 spans 15 residues. The CDR3 is CASSQGAGGNQPQHF. In DNA, the CDR3 is TGTGCCAGCAGCCAAGGCGCAGGGGGGAATCAGCCCCAGCATTTT.

The chain has TRBV6-4 and TRBJ2-3; 10 positions agree with TRBD2. J gave up 4 bases and V 2 bases, and 6 bases lay outside the gene matches. The CDR3 totals 16 residues. From germline, CDR1 is MRHNA and CDR2 SNTAGT. CDR3 sequence reads: CASSDGAGGPSDTQYF. The CDR3 DNA follows: TGTGCCAGCAGTGACGGAGCGGGGGGGCCATCAGATACGCAGTATTTT.

This clone appeared a few times. The J gene is TRBJ1-5, the V gene TRBV6-5, with D maybe TRBD1 (5 bases). V lost 4 bases, J lost 2 bases, and 9 bases lay in between. The CDR3 runs to 14 residues. Germline V lookup: CDR1 MNHEY, CDR2 SVGAGI. CDR3 bases: TGTGCCAGCAGTTCCGACAGAGGCAATCAGCCCCAGCATTTT. This gives the protein CASSSDRGNQPQHF.

The J gene is TRBJ1-6, the V gene TRBV18, with D possibly being TRBD1 (6 bases). With 1 base removed from V and 10 bases from J, the gap between germline ends came to 14 bases. Germline-derived CDR1 and CDR2 are KGHSH and LQKENI. The CDR3 is made up of 15 amino acids. The CDR3 nucleotides are TGTGCCAGCTCACCACTGGAGGGGGGGCAATCACCCCTCCACTTT. Translated, it gives CASSPLEGGQSPLHF.